This passage covers 22 T cell receptor beta chains from one sample sequenced in a study of T cells in Graves' hyperthyroidism and ophthalmopathy (dated by TCRdb to about 2019). The library was obtained by multiplex PCR. Reads for this sample came from an Illumina HiSeq 2000. TCR beta CDR3 regions were amplified from RNA transcripts. The first round of RT-PCR for the TCR CDR3 was performed with the HTBI primer set and the Qiagen OneStep RT-PCR kit. TCRdb cleaned the public reads at Q25 with fastp, built clones with MiXCR and kept in-frame beta chains. Identical CDR3 proteins give one entry, which carries the most common genes and DNA. Recorded for this sample are about 560,000 distinct CDR3 sequences; 16% of them occurred a single time. The top ten clones comprise 15% to 20% of the sample. Material: blood. The receptors were sampled from a woman aged 18-30 years with Graves' hyperthyroidism.

This chain joins TRBV30 and TRBJ2-7, with TRBD1 matching 8 bases. CDR3 size: 12 residues. With V trimmed by 2 bases and J by 6 bases, 3 bases remained unmatched. Germline CDR1 and CDR2: GTSNPN and SVGIG (reference sequence). The DNA for the CDR3 is TGTGCCTGGAGTACAGGGGGTAGCGAGCAGTACTTC. Its translation: CAWSTGGSEQYF.

The V gene is TRBV19, the J gene TRBJ1-2, with D unresolved. This CDR3 region has 12 residues. Per the germline V gene, CDR1 is LNHDA and CDR2 is SQIVND (reference sequence). V lost 7 bases, J lost 1 base, and 7 bases lay in between. CDR3 nucleotide sequence: TGTGCCAGTAATAACGTTAACTATGGCTACACCTTC. Its translation: CASNNVNYGYTF.

V usage is TRBV6-5 and J usage is TRBJ2-7; D possibly matches TRBD1 or TRBD2 (5 bases each). Germline V gene lookup returns CDR1 MNHEY and CDR2 SVGAGI. The CDR3 spans 13 residues. V lost 2 bases to trimming and J lost 6 bases, with 11 bases between them. CDR3 nucleotides: TGTGCCAGCAGTTACGGAGAGGGGTTCGAGCAGTACTTC. Protein: CASSYGEGFEQYF.

At least ten counts were recorded for this clonotype. The rearrangement joins TRBV12-3 or TRBV12-4 to TRBJ2-1, with 11 positions matching TRBD2. The CDR3 has 15 residues. Trimming removed 2 bases from V and 7 bases from J; junction bases left unmatched: 4. The CDR3 region is CASSLLAGGGNEQFF. The CDR3 DNA is TGTGCCAGCAGTTTACTAGCGGGAGGAGGTAATGAGCAGTTCTTC.

The table lists this clonotype with a few counts. This sequence may be a read error, since a much larger clone differs from it by one base. J is TRBJ2-1 and V is TRBV20-1; D may be TRBD1 (7 bases). Trimming removed 8 bases from V and 10 bases from J, with 24 bases in between. The CDR3 contains 14 residues. Germline CDR1 reads DFQATT; CDR2 reads SNEGSKA (reference sequence). The CDR3 reads CSRGRDLLGGEQFF. CDR3 DNA: TGCAGTCGGGGGCGGGACCTCCTAGGGGGCGAGCAGTTCTTC.

A word on this clonotype: This may stem from a read error, because a much larger clone lies one nucleotide away. This chain links TRBV13 with TRBJ2-1; TRBD2 matches at 13 bases. In germline, CDR1 is PRHDT, CDR2 FYEKMQ (reference sequence). CDR3 length: 16 amino acids. CDR3 residues: CASMTSGGPRYDDQFF. The CDR3 region has the DNA TGTGCCAGCATGACTAGCGGGGGGCCGAGGTACGATGATCAGTTCTTC.

The sample holds a few counts of this clonotype. The chain combines TRBV7-3 with TRBJ2-1; 8 bases map to TRBD2. V lost 2 bases and J lost 3; bases outside the gene matches: 6. The CDR3 contains 16 residues. CDR1 and CDR2 from the germline V gene are SGHTA and FQGTGA. The CDR3 loop is CASSLAPLAGYNEQFF. The CDR3 DNA sequence: TGTGCCAGCAGCTTAGCCCCCCTAGCGGGCTACAATGAGCAGTTCTTC.

The rearrangement links TRBV15 to TRBJ1-2; D unclear. The V end lost 0 bases, the J end lost 2 bases, and 4 bases lay between the germline ends. This CDR3 comprises 13 residues. CDR1 is LNHNV and CDR2 is YYDKDF in the germline V gene (reference sequence). The CDR3 DNA reads TGTGCCACCAGCAGAGAGACAAACTATGGCTACACCTTC. Protein: CATSRETNYGYTF.

The gene calls are TRBV20-1 and TRBJ2-2; 10 nucleotides align to TRBD2. The CDR3 has 15 amino acids. Germline V lookup: CDR1 DFQATT, CDR2 SNEGSKA (reference sequence). V gave up 5 bases and J gave up 5 bases; unmatched junction bases: 8. CDR3 residues: CSAPTGTSDTGELFF. The CDR3 DNA sequence: TGCAGTGCTCCGACGGGGACTAGCGATACCGGGGAGCTGTTTTTT.

As concerns this clonotype: This may arise from a read error, as a much more abundant clone is one base away. This chain links TRBV11-2 with TRBJ2-7, with 10 nucleotides matching TRBD2. The germline V gene encodes CDR1 SGHAT and CDR2 FQNNGV. The CDR3 is 16 amino acids. CDR3 in DNA: TGTGCCAGCAGCTTGCTAGCGGGAGTGAACTCCTACGAGCTGTACTTC. Protein product: CASSLLAGVNSYELYF.

In its sample, this clonotype was seen many times. The chain employs TRBV12-3 or TRBV12-4 and TRBJ1-6; D may be TRBD1 (6 bases). V gave up 3 bases and J gave up 10 bases, with 16 bases separating them. The CDR3 contains 15 residues. The CDR3 nucleotides are TGTGCCAGCAGTTTCGGGGGGCCCTTAGGGTCACCCCTCCACTTT. This sequence encodes CASSFGGPLGSPLHF.

The CDR3 is CATSDRGQGYTF. The CDR3 DNA reads TGTGCCACCAGTGACAGGGGGCAAGGCTACACCTTC. V usage is TRBV24-1 and J usage is TRBJ1-2; 8 nucleotides match TRBD1. Germline V gene sequence: CDR1 KGHDR, CDR2 SFDVKD. The CDR3 extends over 12 amino acids. The ends lost 4 bases at V and 8 bases at J; junction bases unmatched: 2.

This clonotype turned up a few times. The chain joins TRBV24-1 to TRBJ2-4, with 7 positions matching TRBD1. V shed 4 bases and J 4 bases; nucleotides not matched to a gene: 3. The germline V gene has CDR1 KGHDR and CDR2 SFDVKD. The CDR3 has 14 amino acids. The chain's CDR3 is CATSDRDSKNIQYF. Written as DNA, the CDR3 is TGTGCCACCAGTGACCGGGACAGTAAAAACATTCAGTACTTC.

This clonotype was observed a handful of times. The gene calls are TRBV27 and TRBJ2-1; 9 positions agree with TRBD1. The CDR3 contains 16 residues. The germline CDR1 and CDR2 sequences are MNHEY and SMNVEV (reference sequence). J was trimmed by 0 bases and V by 6 bases; bases with no gene match: 6. CDR3 bases: TGTGCCAGCAGCTCCCAGGACAGGGGCTCCTACAATGAGCAGTTCTTC. Amino acid sequence: CASSSQDRGSYNEQFF.

In this sample, this clonotype turned up a few times. The chain combines TRBV11-3 with TRBJ2-3; D call uncertain. CDR1 and CDR2 (germline): SGHNT, YENEEA. Trimming cost V 3 bases and J 5 bases, with 15 bases left between them. There are 15 residues in the CDR3. CDR3 sequence: CASSLRRLPGDTQYF. DNA for the CDR3: TGTGCCAGCAGCTTGAGGCGGCTTCCCGGAGATACGCAGTATTTT.

This clonotype was seen many times. The rearrangement links TRBV7-2 to TRBJ2-7, with TRBD2 identical over 11 bases. V lost 5 bases, J lost 1 base, and 7 bases stayed unmatched. The CDR3 loop spans 16 amino acids. Germline V CDR1 and CDR2: SGHTA, FQGNSA. Here the CDR3 reads CASSLLLAGGSYEQYF. In DNA form, the CDR3 reads TGTGCCAGCAGCCTCCTTCTAGCGGGAGGATCCTACGAGCAGTACTTC.

This clonotype was seen only a few times. The chain has TRBV7-6 and TRBJ2-2, with D perhaps matching TRBD2 (6 bases). V lost 5 bases, J lost 4 bases, and 20 bases lay in between. The V gene's germline CDR1 is SGHVS and CDR2 FNYEAQ. The CDR3 is 17 amino acids. The DNA of the CDR3 is TGTGCCAGCAGCCTCGAGGAGGGGCTTATGCCCACCGGGGAGCTGTTTTTT. Translating gives CASSLEEGLMPTGELFF.

At least ten counts were recorded for this clonotype. The V gene is TRBV5-1, the J gene TRBJ1-2, with TRBD1 identical over 12 bases. CDR1 and CDR2 (germline): SGHRS, YFSETQ. The junction had 6 bases not matched to a gene; V was cut back by 4 bases and J by 8 bases. The CDR3 sequence is 14 residues long. CDR3 in DNA: TGCGCCAGCAGCCCGGGACAGGGGGCGGACGGCTACACCTTC. Its translation is CASSPGQGADGYTF. The whole variable domain, filled in from reference TRBV5-1 and TRBJ1-2, reads KAGVTQTPRYLIKTRGQQVTLSCSPISGHRSVSWYQQTPGQGLQFLFEYFSETQRNKGNFPGRFSGRQFSNSRSEMNVSTLELGDSALYLCASSPGQGADGYTFGSGTRLTVV.

This clonotype was counted many times. The chain uses TRBV5-4 and TRBJ2-1; TRBD1 aligns across 7 bases. CDR1 is SGHNT and CDR2 is YYREEE in the germline V gene (reference sequence). The CDR3 totals 15 residues. Trimming at V came to 4 bases and at J to 3 bases, leaving 7 bases not matched to a gene. The CDR3 loop is CASSPATGNYNEQFF. CDR3 in DNA: TGTGCCAGCAGCCCTGCGACAGGGAACTACAATGAGCAGTTCTTC.

The sample holds many counts of this clonotype. The genes are TRBV29-1 and TRBJ2-7; possible D gene TRBD1, 5 bases. The CDR3 has 12 amino acids. The V gene lost 2 bases and the J gene lost 4 bases, with 9 bases spanning the gap. The germline V gene has CDR1 SQVTM and CDR2 ANQGSEA. The CDR3, as DNA: TGCAGCGTTGAATTGCAGGGTTACGAGCAGTACTTC. Protein product: CSVELQGYEQYF.

This clonotype was observed once. The chain couples TRBV9 to TRBJ2-7; the D call may be TRBD1 or TRBD2 (5 bases each). Trimming removed 5 bases at V and 8 bases at J, with 20 bases between. CDR1 and CDR2 (germline): SGDLS, YYNGEE. This CDR3 comprises 14 residues. CDR3 nucleotide sequence: TGTGCCAGCAGTGCTAGTGGGACGCCTACGAAGCAGTACTTC. Its translation: CASSASGTPTKQYF. Full variable domain (outside the CDR3, taken from reference TRBV9 and TRBJ2-7): DSGVTQTPKHLITATGQRVTLRCSPRSGDLSVYWYQQSLDQGLQFLIQYYNGEERAKGNILERFSAQQFPDLHSELNLSSLELGDSALYFCASSASGTPTKQYFGPGTRLTVT.

A few counts support this clonotype. The chain has TRBV5-6 and TRBJ2-1, with a tentative D call TRBD1 (5 bases). This CDR3 is built from 13 residues. The V gene lost 6 bases and the J gene lost 1 base, with 8 bases spanning the gap. Germline lookup yields CDR1 SGHDT and CDR2 YYEEEE. The CDR3 region has the DNA TGTGCCAGCATCGACAGTTCCTACAATGAGCAGTTCTTC. It codes for CASIDSSYNEQFF.